What follows are 8 T cell receptor beta chains derived from one specimen sequenced in a study of tumor-infiltrating lymphocytes in primary liver carcinoma. In addition to blood RNA drawn from unsorted whole blood, germline DNA was extracted. Researchers generated TCR beta cDNA from about 450 ng of total RNA, relying on a constant-region primer. Three nested multiplex PCR rounds, a slightly modified ARM-PCR method, built the TCR beta libraries. TRBV1-TRBV30 forward primers and a C-beta reverse primer were used in the first two PCR rounds, which each ran for about 10 cycles. A single record per CDR3 protein comes from TCRdb applying MiXCR to the multiplex PCR reads. Here the sample spans hundreds of thousands of distinct CDR3 sequences, roughly two thirds being singletons. The sequenced sample was peripheral blood. The receptors stem from a man in his forties with primary liver carcinoma and hepatitis B virus infection.

This clonotype was counted between two and nine times. V gene TRBV6-2 or TRBV6-3 combines with J gene TRBJ2-1; possible D gene TRBD2, 6 bases. The CDR3 loop spans 16 amino acids. Germline assignment: CDR1 MNHEY and CDR2 SVGEGT. Trimming took off 5 bases at V and 3 bases at J, with 17 bases between the two ends. CDR3 bases: TGTGCCAGCAGTCCAAGCCCACCGGGGGACTACAATGAGCAGTTCTTC. Its protein is CASSPSPPGDYNEQFF.

DNA for the CDR3: TGCGCCAGCAGCTGGGCCTGGCGGGACACCGGGGAGCTGTTTTTT. Residues: CASSWAWRDTGELFF. The chain uses TRBV5-1 and TRBJ2-2; tentatively, D is TRBD2 (5 bases). Germline values: CDR1 SGHRS, CDR2 YFSETQ. Trimming removed 3 bases from V and 3 bases from J, with 12 bases in between. This CDR3 comprises 15 residues. Complete variable domain (other parts from reference TRBV5-1 and TRBJ2-2): KAGVTQTPRYLIKTRGQQVTLSCSPISGHRSVSWYQQTPGQGLQFLFEYFSETQRNKGNFPGRFSGRQFSNSRSEMNVSTLELGDSALYLCASSWAWRDTGELFFGEGSRLTVL.

Notes on this clonotype: This may be a read error, as it is one base from a much larger clone. The chain carries TRBV4-1 and TRBJ2-1, with D perhaps matching TRBD1 or TRBD2 (6 bases each). CDR1 and CDR2 (germline): MGHRA, YSYEKL. V lost 4 bases to trimming and J lost 1 base, with 11 bases between them. CDR3 length: 15 residues. Here the CDR3 reads CASSPGEASYNEQFF. CDR3 in DNA: TGCGCCAGCAGCCCAGGGGAGGCGTCCTACAATGAGCAGTTCTTC.

V is TRBV28 and J is TRBJ2-3; TRBD2 aligns across 7 bases. CDR1 is MDHEN and CDR2 is SYDVKM in the germline V gene. The junction had 5 bases not matched to a gene; V was cut back by 8 bases and J by 3 bases. CDR3 size: 13 residues. The CDR3 DNA is TGTGCCAGCGGTTCGGGGGGTACAGATACGCAGTATTTT. Its translation is CASGSGGTDTQYF.

This clonotype was detected a few times. An end of the junction does not agree with germline; a read error may underlie this. CDR3 coding DNA: TGCGCCAGCAGCCCGGGACAAAGTTACAGTGAGCAGTTCTTC. This codes for CASSPGQSYSEQFF. The chain uses TRBV5-1 and TRBJ2-1, with D maybe TRBD1 (6 bases). CDR1 and CDR2 from the germline V gene are SGHRS and YFSETQ. The CDR3 has 14 amino acids.

To note about this clonotype: Since a much larger clone is just one base distant, this may be a read error. This sequence joins TRBV10-2 and TRBJ2-5; 7 bases fit TRBD2. The CDR3 is 11 amino acids. From germline, CDR1 is WSHSY and CDR2 SAAADI. CDR3 DNA: TGCGCCAGCACTGCGGGAGAGGCCCAGTACTTC. It is translated as CASTAGEAQYF.

As regards this clonotype: An end of the junction does not agree with germline; a read error may underlie this. The chain employs TRBV6-2 or TRBV6-3 and TRBJ2-7; the D gene is possibly TRBD2 (6 bases). This CDR3 has 13 residues. Germline V lookup: CDR1 MNHEY, CDR2 SVGEGT. For the CDR3, the DNA is TGTGCCGGCACTCGGGGGTCTTACTACGAGCAGTGCTTC. Translating gives CAGTRGSYYEQCF.

About this clonotype: A much larger clonotype is one base distant, so this may be a read error. The chain combines TRBV4-1 with TRBJ2-3; D is perhaps TRBD2 (6 bases). The CDR3 has 16 amino acids. Germline assignment: CDR1 MGHRA and CDR2 YSYEKL. V was pared by 7 bases and J by 1 base, with 18 bases between. The DNA of the CDR3 is TGCGCCAGCACCTCAGCGGGTCGCGATCGCACAGATACGCAGTATTTT. Protein: CASTSAGRDRTDTQYF.